The sequence of this TCR beta chain was determined in a study of cytomegalovirus exposure and HLA in healthy donors. General observations from the study: What a later analysis reportedly showed was that an Asian-associated ancestry cluster had fewer N-insertions than the roughly 670-donor mean. A previous analysis found most TCR beta V segments productive roughly 87% or roughly 30% of the time.

For this clone: Its target is not known.

PCR used 60 Vbeta primers and 13 Jbeta primers. Profiling relied on immunoSEQ multiplex PCR, and the TCRdb table lists in-frame clones only, not all of them. The sample shows fewer than 150,000 clones, about 68% of them seen only once. The receptor was isolated from a human donor in good health. Sequenced: PBMCs.

The CDR3 DNA reads TGTGCCAGCTCACCAATGACAGGAGGCCAAGAGACCCAGTACTTC. It is translated as CASSPMTGGQETQYF. J is TRBJ2-5 and V is TRBV18, with D possibly matching TRBD1 (6 bases). The V end was cut by 2 bases, the J end by 1 base, with 11 bases between. In germline, CDR1 is KGHSH, CDR2 LQKENI. This CDR3 is built from 15 residues. Based on the CDR3 plus reference TRBV18 and TRBJ2-5, the full variable domain is NAGVMQNPRHLVRRRGQEARLRCSPMKGHSHVYWYRQLPEEGLKFMVYLQKENIIDESGMPKERFSAEFPKEGPSILRIQQVVRGDSAAYFCASSPMTGGQETQYFGPGTRLLVL.